This T cell receptor (beta chain) was found in a study of tissue T cells after allogeneic stem cell transplantation. Repertoires were generated with immunoSEQ multiplex PCR, while TCRdb's copy carries only in-frame clones and drops some. The repertoire holds about 4,700 clones, about 32% seen once, with approximately 10% in the top ten. The CDR3 sequence is 12 residues long. The germline gives CDR1 KGHPV, CDR2 FQNQEV (reference sequence). V gave up 6 bases and J gave up 4 bases; unmatched junction bases: 2. Worth noting for this clone: Its antigen is still unknown. Gene names refer to mouse genes. The read halts 1 residue ahead of the CDR3 end, with the missing end drawn from the germline J gene.

Time point here: mouse harvest day 14 after allogeneic transplant. Each mouse received 10^7 T-cell-depleted marrow cells plus 10^6 splenic CD5+ T cells by tail vein. This mouse GVHD model was MHC-mismatched B6 to BALB/c, profiled day 7 or 14. The study, taken as a whole, reports: Shared clones across patients were few; motif clustering revealed tissue-specific shared signatures. Blood and spleen captured only part of the tissue TCR repertoire.

The source material was skin. This rearrangement joins TRBV26 to TRBJ2-7; the match to TRBD2 covers 8 bases. The clonotype comes from a female BALB/c mouse given C57BL/6 T cells with graft-versus-host disease after an allogeneic hematopoietic cell transplant. CDR3 DNA (partial): TGTGCCAGCAGGGACTGGGAGTATGAACAGTAC. It encodes CASRDWEYEQY. The whole CDR3 sequence is CASRDWEYEQYF.